Below are 15 T cell receptor beta chains sequenced from a single sample in a study of STAT5B mutations in CD4+ large granular lymphocyte leukemia. Some clones are missing from TCRdb's copy, which holds only in-frame ones; the method was immunoSEQ multiplex PCR. The data contain some 4,500 clones, around 80% of them singletons. Sequencing was carried out using PBMCs. Receptor source: a man between 65 and 85 years old with CD4+ T-cell large granular lymphocyte leukemia.

V and J are TRBV6-5 and TRBJ2-7; D perhaps matches TRBD2 (6 bases). Germline assignment: CDR1 MNHEY and CDR2 SVGAGI. Trimming took 0 bases from V and 2 from J, leaving 8 bases between them. The CDR3 spans 14 residues. Here the CDR3 DNA reads TGTGCCAGCAGTTACTCGGGACTCCCCTACGAGCAGTACGTC. Protein sequence: CASSYSGLPYEQYV.

The CDR3 coding sequence is TGTGCCAGCAGCTCACTAGCGGGAGTTGGAGATACGCAGTATTTT. Translated, it gives CASSSLAGVGDTQYF. The rearrangement joins TRBV11-2 to TRBJ2-3, with 11 positions matching TRBD2. This CDR3 spans 15 amino acids. Trimming removed 4 bases from V and 5 bases from J; junction bases left unmatched: 5. Germline loops: CDR1 SGHAT, CDR2 FQNNGV.

J is TRBJ2-7 and V is TRBV6-1; no reliable D call. The CDR3 totals 14 residues. With 4 bases removed from V and 0 bases from J, the gap between germline ends came to 10 bases. Per germline, CDR1 MNHNS and CDR2 SASEGT. CDR3 DNA: TGTGCCAGCAGTGGGCTACCCAGCTCCTACGAGCAGTACTTC. It translates to CASSGLPSSYEQYF.

This rearrangement joins TRBV29-1 to TRBJ2-2; D call uncertain. CDR3 length: 14 amino acids. Germline CDR1 reads SQVTM; CDR2 reads ANQGSEA. Trimming removed 6 bases at V and 3 bases at J, with 14 bases between. CDR3 sequence reads: CSVSLLQDTGELFF. As DNA, the CDR3 is TGCAGCGTCTCCCTCCTCCAGGACACCGGGGAGCTGTTTTTT.

The V gene is TRBV6-6, the J gene TRBJ1-5; 9 nucleotides agree with TRBD1. The length of the CDR3 is 14 residues. CDR1 is MNHNY, CDR2 SVGAGI, per germline (reference sequence). V gave up 4 bases and J gave up 5 bases; unmatched junction bases: 3. DNA of the CDR3: TGTGCCAGCAGTTGGGGACAGGGCGATCAGCCCCAGCATTTT. As protein: CASSWGQGDQPQHF.

The chain uses TRBV2 and TRBJ2-5, with D unclear. The germline V gene has CDR1 SNHLY and CDR2 FYNNEI. CDR3 length: 10 residues. V was pared by 7 bases and J by 4 bases, with 4 bases between. CDR3 residues: CASKVETQYF. CDR3 nucleotide sequence: TGTGCCAGCAAAGTAGAGACCCAGTACTTC.

The genes are TRBV5-1 and TRBJ2-3; D call uncertain. The CDR3 has 15 amino acids. V lost 0 bases and J lost 0, with 8 bases in between. Germline V lookup: CDR1 SGHRS, CDR2 YFSETQ. The CDR3 coding sequence is TGCGCCAGCAGCTTGGGGAGTACTAGCACAGATACGCAGTATTTT. This encodes CASSLGSTSTDTQYF.

In this sample, this clone turned up once. The V gene is TRBV25-1, the J gene TRBJ2-1, with 7 positions matching TRBD1. With V trimmed by 2 bases and J by 4 bases, 5 bases remained unmatched. Germline loops: CDR1 MGHDK, CDR2 SYGVNS. The CDR3 runs 15 residues. CDR3 sequence (DNA): TGTGCCAGCAGTGAACCGGGACAGTCTTACAATGAGCAGTTCTTC. This codes for CASSEPGQSYNEQFF.

J is TRBJ2-3 and V is TRBV5-4, with 8 bases that match TRBD2. This CDR3 has 14 residues. Germline values: CDR1 SGHNT, CDR2 YYREEE (reference sequence). J lost 2 bases, V lost 6 bases, and 5 bases had no gene match. As DNA, the CDR3 is TGTGCCAGCAAAGCGGGAGCCATCACAGATACGCAGTATTTT. Translating gives CASKAGAITDTQYF.

V and J are TRBV5-1 and TRBJ2-6; no firm D call. Germline lookup yields CDR1 SGHRS and CDR2 YFSETQ. There are 15 residues in the CDR3. Trimming cost V 6 bases and J 0 bases, with 10 bases left between them. Written as DNA, the CDR3 is TGCGCCAGCACCGAGGTTATCTCTGGGGCCAACGTCCTGACTTTC. Translating gives CASTEVISGANVLTF.

This clone was picked up a small number of times. V is TRBV19 and J is TRBJ1-5; tentatively, D is TRBD1 (5 bases). Germline values: CDR1 LNHDA, CDR2 SQIVND (reference sequence). V was cut by 6 bases and J by 8 bases, with 17 bases left in between. This CDR3 contains 14 residues. The chain's CDR3 is CASRLRDGPEPQHF. CDR3 DNA sequence: TGTGCCAGTAGGCTAAGGGACGGCCCAGAGCCCCAGCATTTT.

This chain links TRBV4-1 with TRBJ2-4; possible D gene TRBD1, 6 bases. The CDR3 covers 14 residues. Germline values: CDR1 MGHRA, CDR2 YSYEKL. Deletions cut 0 bases from V and 8 bases from J, with 11 bases between. CDR3 nucleotide sequence: TGCGCCAGCAGCCAAGACAGGGGAAGGTACATTCAGTACTTC. It specifies CASSQDRGRYIQYF.

This clone is categorized as large. The chain uses TRBV7-9 and TRBJ2-5; the D call may be TRBD1 or TRBD2 (5 bases each). V lost 5 bases to trimming and J lost 0 bases, with 16 bases between them. CDR1 is SEHNR and CDR2 is FQNEAQ in the germline V gene (reference sequence). The CDR3 extends over 16 amino acids. CDR3 sequence reads: CASSPPAGADQETQYF. CDR3 DNA: TGTGCCAGCAGCCCTCCAGCCGGGGCAGACCAAGAGACCCAGTACTTC.

This clone was detected only a few times. This chain uses TRBV29-1 with TRBJ2-5; 9 bases agree with TRBD1. Germline V CDR1 and CDR2: SQVTM, ANQGSEA. This CDR3 comprises 13 residues. Losses at the gene ends were 8 bases for V and 4 bases for J; bases not matched to a gene: 8. The CDR3 bases are TGCAGCTCCCGGGACAGGGTGACAGAGACCCAGTACTTC. Encoded protein: CSSRDRVTETQYF.

The chain combines TRBV11-2 with TRBJ2-5; D gene uncertain. The CDR3 has 14 residues. The ends were cut back, 1 base at V and 4 bases at J, with 10 bases in the middle. Germline values: CDR1 SGHAT, CDR2 FQNNGV. DNA for the CDR3: TGTGCCAGCAGCTTAGTTACCATCTCAGAGACCCAGTACTTC. It translates to CASSLVTISETQYF.